These 31 T cell receptor beta chains originate from one sample sequenced in a study of T cell responses to AZD1222 COVID-19 vaccine. Method: immunoSEQ multiplex PCR; TCRdb's copy keeps in-frame clones and lacks some. The repertoire has 60,000 to 90,000 clones, roughly 87% of them found once; the top ten carry around 19%. The sequencing used peripheral blood, collected 28 days after the second AZD1222 dose. The receptors originated from an adult who received the AZD1222 COVID-19 vaccine.

The chain combines TRBV6-5 with TRBJ1-1, with D hard to call. This CDR3 comprises 13 residues. Germline assignment: CDR1 MNHEY and CDR2 SVGAGI. V lost 8 bases and J lost 5, with 15 bases in between. The CDR3 sequence: CASSEVSGTEAFF. The CDR3 DNA follows: TGTGCCAGCTCCGAGGTCTCGGGGACTGAAGCTTTCTTT.

The genes are TRBV12-5 and TRBJ1-6; no clear D. The CDR3 sequence is 17 residues long. V shed 4 bases and J shed 0 bases, with 13 bases lying between them. Germline V gene data show CDR1 as LGHNT and CDR2 as FRNRAP. The CDR3 sequence: CASGWRRLISYNSPLHF. The CDR3 DNA is TGTGCTAGTGGTTGGAGACGATTGATCTCCTATAATTCACCCCTCCACTTT.

The chain uses TRBV30 and TRBJ1-2; D unresolved. Deletions cut 0 bases from V and 0 bases from J, with 8 bases between. Germline CDR1 GTSNPN, CDR2 SVGIG (reference sequence). The CDR3 spans 14 residues. The CDR3 nucleotides read TGTGCCTGGAGTGTAGGTGGAACTAACTATGGCTACACCTTC. Translation gives CAWSVGGTNYGYTF.

This clone was picked up a small number of times. The chain employs TRBV12-3 or TRBV12-4 and TRBJ1-1; D uncertain. CDR3 length equals 13 residues. Trimming took off 2 bases at V and 0 bases at J, with 4 bases between the two ends. CDR3 residues: CASSLYMNTEAFF. Written as DNA, the CDR3 is TGTGCCAGCAGTTTATACATGAACACTGAAGCTTTCTTT.

The CDR3 protein is CAWMRGSGNTIYF. The CDR3, as DNA: TGTGCCTGGATGCGGGGATCTGGAAACACCATATATTTT. The chain is built from TRBV30 and TRBJ1-3, with no clear D. CDR3 length: 13 residues. V dropped 4 bases and J dropped 1 base, with 8 bases sitting between them. CDR1 is GTSNPN and CDR2 is SVGIG in the germline V gene (reference sequence).

The CDR3 bases are TGTGCCAGCAGATTGGCGGGGGATTCACCCCTCCACTTT. Encoded protein: CASRLAGDSPLHF. V gene TRBV6-4 combines with J gene TRBJ1-6, with a tentative D call TRBD1 (5 bases). This CDR3 region has 13 residues. The V and J ends lost 6 bases and 8 bases respectively, with 11 bases between them. Germline CDR1 reads MRHNA; CDR2 reads SNTAGT.

V gene TRBV7-2 combines with J gene TRBJ2-5, with 9 bases identical to TRBD2. Germline CDR1 SGHTA, CDR2 FQGNSA. V lost 6 bases, J lost 5 bases, and 7 bases stayed unmatched. The CDR3 has 14 amino acids. CDR3: CASRENSGGETQYF. Written as DNA, the CDR3 is TGTGCCAGCAGAGAAAATAGCGGGGGCGAGACCCAGTACTTC.

This sequence joins TRBV19 and TRBJ2-1; 9 bases agree with TRBD1. The length of the CDR3 is 15 residues. V gave up 5 bases and J gave up 9 bases; unmatched junction bases: 11. Germline assignment: CDR1 LNHDA and CDR2 SQIVND (reference sequence). The CDR3 spells CASSFNQQGAGEQFF. The CDR3 DNA follows: TGTGCCAGTAGTTTCAACCAACAGGGGGCAGGTGAGCAGTTCTTC.

V and J are TRBV20-1 and TRBJ2-1, with 7 nucleotides matching TRBD2. The CDR3 loop spans 11 amino acids. Germline V CDR1 and CDR2: DFQATT, SNEGSKA (reference sequence). J was trimmed by 12 bases and V by 1 base; bases with no gene match: 3. The CDR3, as DNA: TGCAGTGCTAGAGGGTCGGGAGGGCAGTTCTTC. This translates into CSARGSGGQFF.

The chain links TRBV28 to TRBJ1-5; D gene ambiguous. V lost 3 bases, J lost 7 bases, and 10 bases lay in between. From germline, CDR1 is MDHEN and CDR2 SYDVKM. The CDR3 covers 13 residues. This chain's CDR3 is CASSLPGWQPQHF. The CDR3 region has the DNA TGTGCCAGCAGTTTGCCGGGGTGGCAGCCCCAGCATTTT.

J is TRBJ1-1 and V is TRBV5-6; the D is unclear. CDR1 SGHDT and CDR2 YYEEEE come from the germline V gene. The CDR3 sequence is 15 residues long. The V gene lost 0 bases and the J gene lost 2 bases, with 11 bases spanning the gap. This CDR3 is CASSLGPRFNTEAFF. CDR3 bases: TGTGCCAGCAGCTTGGGTCCCCGGTTTAACACTGAAGCTTTCTTT.

This clone was seen only once. This likely came from a read error, as a far larger clone is one base away. CDR3 in DNA: TGTGCCAGCAGCCAAGTTTACACTGAAGCTTTCTTT. Translated: CASSQVYTEAFF. This chain connects TRBV3-1 (or the pseudogene TRBV3-2) to TRBJ1-1; no firm D call. The CDR3 sequence is 12 residues long. Germline assignment: CDR1 LGHDT and CDR2 YNNKEL (reference sequence). Trimming took off 1 base at V and 3 bases at J, with 3 bases between the two ends.

The count of this clone is one. The chain carries TRBV29-1 and TRBJ2-3; 10 bases fit TRBD2. In germline, CDR1 is SQVTM, CDR2 ANQGSEA. The CDR3 has 15 amino acids. V lost 7 bases and J lost 2; bases outside the gene matches: 9. The CDR3 nucleotides are TGCAGCGGAATGTTTAGCGGGGGGCCCACAGATACGCAGTATTTT. Translated: CSGMFSGGPTDTQYF.

This clone was observed a handful of times. The chain is built from TRBV29-1 and TRBJ1-1, with 8 bases fitting TRBD1. V shed 3 bases, J shed 4 bases, and the junction held 10 bases outside the gene matches. CDR1 and CDR2 from the germline V gene are SQVTM and ANQGSEA. The CDR3 has 15 amino acids. The CDR3 loop reads CSVDRQGAVGTEAFF. The CDR3 region has the DNA TGCAGCGTTGATCGGCAGGGGGCAGTTGGCACTGAAGCTTTCTTT. The complete variable domain, with remaining parts taken from reference TRBV29-1 and TRBJ1-1, reads SAVISQKPSRDICQRGTSLTIQCQVDSQVTMMFWYRQQPGQSLTLIATANQGSEATYESGFVIDKFPISRPNLTFSTLTVSNMSPEDSSIYLCSVDRQGAVGTEAFFGQGTRLTVV.

The chain joins TRBV19 to TRBJ2-1; TRBD2 might be the D (6 bases). Trimming cost V 2 bases and J 0 bases, with 8 bases left between them. CDR3 length equals 15 residues. Per germline, CDR1 LNHDA and CDR2 SQIVND (reference sequence). CDR3: CASSILGGSYNEQFF. Written as DNA, the CDR3 is TGTGCCAGTAGTATACTCGGGGGCTCCTACAATGAGCAGTTCTTC.

This chain links TRBV7-9 with TRBJ2-1; 10 nucleotides line up with TRBD1. The CDR3 length is 14 residues. J was trimmed by 4 bases and V by 6 bases; bases with no gene match: 3. Germline lookup yields CDR1 SEHNR and CDR2 FQNEAQ (reference sequence). The CDR3 sequence: CASRPGQGYNEQFF. Here the CDR3 DNA reads TGTGCCAGCAGACCGGGACAGGGGTACAATGAGCAGTTCTTC.

The chain couples TRBV18 to TRBJ1-1; 8 nucleotides agree with TRBD1. The ends lost 6 bases at V and 1 base at J; junction bases unmatched: 1. The CDR3 is 13 amino acids. Germline V gene sequence: CDR1 KGHSH, CDR2 LQKENI. CDR3 loop: CASSDRGNTEAFF. The DNA of the CDR3 is TGTGCCAGCTCCGACAGGGGGAACACTGAAGCTTTCTTT.

The V and J genes are TRBV5-1 and TRBJ2-5, with D uncertain. This CDR3 spans 13 amino acids. Germline V lookup: CDR1 SGHRS, CDR2 YFSETQ. The V gene lost 5 bases and the J gene lost 4 bases, with 12 bases spanning the gap. The chain's CDR3 is CASRGDGLETQYF. CDR3 nucleotides: TGCGCCAGCAGAGGCGACGGCTTAGAGACCCAGTACTTC. The full variable domain, completed using reference TRBV5-1 and TRBJ2-5, is KAGVTQTPRYLIKTRGQQVTLSCSPISGHRSVSWYQQTPGQGLQFLFEYFSETQRNKGNFPGRFSGRQFSNSRSEMNVSTLELGDSALYLCASRGDGLETQYFGPGTRLLVL.

The V gene is TRBV3-1 (or the pseudogene TRBV3-2), the J gene TRBJ1-1, with no clear D. V lost 4 bases to trimming and J lost 3 bases, with 15 bases between them. CDR1 is LGHDT, CDR2 YNNKEL, per germline (reference sequence). This CDR3 spans 15 amino acids. DNA for the CDR3: TGTGCCAGCAGCCCCACGCGGCGCCTGTACACTGAAGCTTTCTTT. Translating gives CASSPTRRLYTEAFF.

This clone was detected only once. V gene TRBV28 combines with J gene TRBJ2-7; 9 nucleotides match TRBD2. V was pared by 9 bases and J by 5 bases, with 8 bases of the junction left unmatched. There are 13 residues in the CDR3. The germline CDR1 and CDR2 sequences are MDHEN and SYDVKM. DNA of the CDR3: TGTGCCAGTTCGGCGGGAGGGGCGCACGAGCAGTACTTC. Its protein is CASSAGGAHEQYF.

J is TRBJ2-7 and V is TRBV27; TRBD1 aligns across 7 bases. Unmatched junction bases numbered 8, after V lost 6 bases and J lost 0 bases. This CDR3 contains 15 residues. Germline V gene sequence: CDR1 MNHEY, CDR2 SMNVEV (reference sequence). Here the CDR3 DNA reads TGTGCCAGCAGCCGACCCGGACAGGCCTCCTACGAGCAGTACTTC. It specifies CASSRPGQASYEQYF.

The rearrangement joins TRBV18 to TRBJ1-4; D gene ambiguous. V lost 3 bases to trimming and J lost 3 bases, with 11 bases between them. CDR1 is KGHSH, CDR2 LQKENI, per germline. CDR3 length: 15 amino acids. The CDR3 region is CASSPGGTSNEKLFF. The CDR3 nucleotides read TGTGCCAGCTCACCCGGCGGCACTTCTAATGAAAAACTGTTTTTT.

CDR3 in DNA: TGTGCCAGTCGTCGTAGCACAACTAATGAAAAACTGTTTTTT. Amino acids: CASRRSTTNEKLFF. The genes are TRBV19 and TRBJ1-4, with D hard to call. Germline CDR1 reads LNHDA; CDR2 reads SQIVND (reference sequence). This CDR3 has 14 residues. V lost 8 bases and J lost 0, with 10 bases in between.

This CDR3 is CASRTTGDPNEKLFF. The CDR3 coding sequence is TGTGCCAGCAGAACTACAGGGGACCCTAATGAAAAACTGTTTTTT. The chain uses TRBV7-9 and TRBJ1-4, with 7 nucleotides matching TRBD1. Germline V gene data show CDR1 as SEHNR and CDR2 as FQNEAQ (reference sequence). The CDR3 sequence is 15 residues long. Trimming cost V 6 bases and J 3 bases; bases outside gene matches: 7.

The J gene is TRBJ1-2, the V gene TRBV3-1 (or the pseudogene TRBV3-2); TRBD1 is a possible D gene (6 bases). The V end was cut by 4 bases, the J end by 5 bases, with 20 bases between. The V gene's germline CDR1 is LGHDT and CDR2 YNNKEL (reference sequence). This CDR3 has 16 residues. The CDR3 DNA follows: TGTGCCAGCAGCCTAAGTAGTGCAGGGGCTAGTTATGGCTACACCTTC. It specifies CASSLSSAGASYGYTF.

This rearrangement joins TRBV20-1 to TRBJ1-1; D uncertain. The CDR3 extends over 11 amino acids. Germline V gives CDR1 DFQATT, CDR2 SNEGSKA (reference sequence). Trimming removed 6 bases at V and 11 bases at J, with 16 bases between. The CDR3 sequence: CSADGRSLAFF. In nucleotides, the CDR3 is TGCAGTGCCGATGGCAGAAGTTTGGCTTTCTTT.

The V call is TRBV27, the J call TRBJ1-2; 9 bases align to TRBD1. The CDR3 has 15 residues. Germline V gene lookup returns CDR1 MNHEY and CDR2 SMNVEV (reference sequence). The junction had 9 bases not matched to a gene; V was cut back by 6 bases and J by 4 bases. For the CDR3, the DNA is TGTGCCAGCAGCCCCGGGACAGGGAGCATCTATGGCTACACCTTC. This gives the protein CASSPGTGSIYGYTF.

This clone has only a few counts. The chain is built from TRBV30 and TRBJ1-5, with 8 bases aligning to TRBD1. J lost 7 bases, V lost 4 bases, and 6 bases had no gene match. This CDR3 region has 13 residues. CDR1 and CDR2 (germline): GTSNPN, SVGIG (reference sequence). As DNA, the CDR3 is TGTGCCTGGACACAGGGGGGTGGACAGCCCCAGCATTTT. This gives the protein CAWTQGGGQPQHF.

The chain joins TRBV6-5 to TRBJ1-2; weak D call: TRBD1 (5 bases). The CDR3 has 16 residues. Per the germline V gene, CDR1 is MNHEY and CDR2 is SVGAGI. Trimming pared 4 bases from V and 3 bases from J, leaving 18 bases between. The CDR3, as DNA: TGTGCCAGCAGTTCGGCGACAGCGAATGCCTACTATGGCTACACCTTC. The encoded protein is CASSSATANAYYGYTF.

The sample holds one count of this clone. The chain recombines TRBV28 with TRBJ1-4, with TRBD1 identical over 7 bases. Germline V gene lookup returns CDR1 MDHEN and CDR2 SYDVKM. This CDR3 is 16 amino acids long. With 7 bases clipped from V and 1 base from J, the junction kept 9 bases outside the gene matches. For the CDR3, the DNA is TGTGCCAGCATATCAGGGGGAGCGAAAACTAATGAAAAACTGTTTTTT. It translates to CASISGGAKTNEKLFF.

This rearrangement joins TRBV5-1 to TRBJ2-5; TRBD2 might be the D (6 bases). Germline CDR1 is SGHRS and CDR2 is YFSETQ. The CDR3 sequence is 14 residues long. The V end lost 4 bases, the J end lost 4 bases, and 14 bases lay between the germline ends. The DNA of the CDR3 is TGCGCCAGCAGCACCCGGGGGAGCGGAGAGACCCAGTACTTC. Encoded protein: CASSTRGSGETQYF.